This passage covers 25 T cell receptor beta chains from one sample sequenced in a study of T-cell reconstitution after alpha-beta-depleted transplantation in children. Preparing the TCRbeta library involved the use of unique molecular identifiers. TCRdb reanalysed the PCR reads using MiXCR and keeps one entry per CDR3 protein. The sample has approximately 200,000 distinct CDR3 sequences; roughly 6% are singletons. Sequenced here: PBMCs, sampled before TCRalphabeta/CD19-depleted stem cell transplant. The origin of the receptors is a girl in the first two years of life with combined immunodeficiency, due to receive a stem cell transplant.

There are many counts of this clonotype. V is TRBV9 and J is TRBJ2-5; 11 positions match TRBD2. Germline V gene lookup returns CDR1 SGDLS and CDR2 YYNGEE. The CDR3 totals 16 residues. Trimming took 0 bases from V and 1 from J; bases not matched to a gene: 2. Here the CDR3 reads CASSVGLAGIQETQYF. In nucleotides, the CDR3 is TGTGCCAGCAGCGTAGGACTAGCGGGGATCCAAGAGACCCAGTACTTC.

This clonotype was counted many times. V usage is TRBV29-1 and J usage is TRBJ2-1; D is possibly TRBD1 or TRBD2 (5 bases each). Germline values: CDR1 SQVTM, CDR2 ANQGSEA. V dropped 4 bases and J dropped 8 bases, with 24 bases sitting between them. The CDR3 sequence is 16 residues long. The CDR3 region has the DNA TGCAGCGTTGGACGTCCTGACGGGGCTCTAGGGTATGAGCAGTTCTTC. Encoded protein: CSVGRPDGALGYEQFF.

This clonotype showed up just a few times. V gene TRBV10-3 combines with J gene TRBJ2-3, with D perhaps given as TRBD1 or TRBD2 (5 bases each). The CDR3 sequence is 16 residues long. Trimming took off 5 bases at V and 8 bases at J, with 23 bases between the two ends. The germline gives CDR1 ENHRY, CDR2 SYGVKD. For the CDR3, the DNA is TGTGCCATCAGTCCCGGGGCAGTCGTCTTCAATGGTACGCAGTATTTT. The encoded protein is CAISPGAVVFNGTQYF.

This clonotype was recorded many times. Here the CDR3 reads CASSYQGHEQFF. The DNA for the CDR3 is TGTGCCAGCAGTTATCAAGGCCATGAGCAGTTCTTC. V is TRBV6-5 and J is TRBJ2-1; D gene ambiguous. Trimming took off 3 bases at V and 8 bases at J, with 8 bases between the two ends. From germline, CDR1 is MNHEY and CDR2 SVGAGI. CDR3 size: 12 residues.

In its sample, this clonotype was seen a few times. V gene TRBV15 combines with J gene TRBJ2-7; TRBD1 matches 10 bases. V dropped 3 bases and J dropped 0; count of bases not matched to a gene: 5. Per germline, CDR1 LNHNV and CDR2 YYDKDF (reference sequence). The CDR3 length is 16 residues. DNA for the CDR3: TGTGCCACCAGCAGGGAGGGACAGGGGTACTCCTACGAGCAGTACTTC. It is translated as CATSREGQGYSYEQYF.

The sample holds a few counts of this clonotype. The V and J genes are TRBV9 and TRBJ2-1, with 11 bases fitting TRBD2. The V segment lost 3 bases and the J segment 6 bases; nucleotides outside the gene matches: 5. CDR1 and CDR2 from the germline V gene are SGDLS and YYNGEE. The CDR3 is made up of 15 amino acids. The CDR3: CASSASGRFVNEQFF. The CDR3 DNA is TGTGCCAGCAGCGCTAGCGGGAGGTTTGTCAATGAGCAGTTCTTC.

This clonotype was seen ten or more times. The genes are TRBV27 and TRBJ1-2, with 8 bases matching TRBD1. Germline loops: CDR1 MNHEY, CDR2 SMNVEV (reference sequence). The CDR3 totals 13 residues. V lost 3 bases to trimming and J lost 7 bases; unmatched junction nucleotides: 4. The CDR3 nucleotides read TGTGCCAGCAGTTTTGGACAGGGTGTTGGCTACACCTTC. Amino acids: CASSFGQGVGYTF.

This clonotype has a count of ten or more. CDR3 DNA sequence: TGCAGTGGAGGACAGGGGGTATATGAGCAGTTCTTC. Translated, it gives CSGGQGVYEQFF. J is TRBJ2-1 and V is TRBV20-1; 10 nucleotides match TRBD1. CDR1 and CDR2 (germline): DFQATT, SNEGSKA (reference sequence). Germline trimming cut 7 bases from V and 8 bases from J; bases unmatched to any gene: 5. The CDR3 runs to 12 residues.

Many counts were recorded for this clonotype. This sequence joins TRBV28 and TRBJ2-3; TRBD2 agrees at 9 bases. This CDR3 is 15 amino acids long. Germline V gene data show CDR1 as MDHEN and CDR2 as SYDVKM. J gave up 2 bases and V 3 bases, and 3 bases lay outside the gene matches. Written as DNA, the CDR3 is TGTGCCAGCAGTTTGCGGGGGGGCAACACAGATACGCAGTATTTT. This encodes CASSLRGGNTDTQYF.

This clonotype was seen ten or more times. The chain uses TRBV4-1 and TRBJ2-7; 7 nucleotides match TRBD2. Germline V gives CDR1 MGHRA, CDR2 YSYEKL. Trimming removed 0 bases from V and 4 bases from J; junction bases left unmatched: 12. The CDR3 has 17 amino acids. This chain's CDR3 is CASSQDWDYPTNYEQYF. In DNA, the CDR3 is TGCGCCAGCAGCCAAGATTGGGACTACCCGACCAATTACGAGCAGTACTTC.

This clonotype was observed many times. V and J are TRBV29-1 and TRBJ2-7, with 8 nucleotides matching TRBD1. CDR1 is SQVTM, CDR2 ANQGSEA, per germline. Trimming cost V 6 bases and J 3 bases; bases outside gene matches: 7. There are 13 residues in the CDR3. CDR3 nucleotides: TGCAGCGTAGCTGGACAGGGATACTACGAGCAGTACTTC. Its protein product is CSVAGQGYYEQYF.

J is TRBJ2-7 and V is TRBV5-1; D not resolved. Germline V CDR1 and CDR2: SGHRS, YFSETQ. This CDR3 comprises 13 residues. The V and J ends lost 0 bases and 7 bases respectively, with 11 bases between them. The CDR3 DNA sequence: TGCGCCAGCAGCTTGGGGATGGAAGGTGAGCAGTACTTC. Protein sequence: CASSLGMEGEQYF.

This clonotype was detected many times. The CDR3 spells CASSPLAIEQFF. The CDR3 bases are TGTGCCAGCAGCCCGTTGGCGATCGAGCAGTTCTTC. The chain carries TRBV7-9 and TRBJ2-1; D is undetermined. Germline-derived CDR1 and CDR2 are SEHNR and FQNEAQ (reference sequence). The V end was cut by 5 bases, the J end by 10 bases, with 12 bases between. The CDR3 spans 12 residues.

This clonotype appeared a few times. The chain joins TRBV18 to TRBJ1-2; 8 bases map to TRBD1. Germline CDR1 is KGHSH and CDR2 is LQKENI. V dropped 0 bases and J dropped 4; count of bases not matched to a gene: 4. CDR3 length: 15 amino acids. The CDR3 region is CASSPPDREGYGYTF. As DNA, the CDR3 is TGTGCCAGCTCACCACCGGACAGGGAGGGCTATGGCTACACCTTC.

This clonotype turned up a few times. This sequence joins TRBV12-3 or TRBV12-4 and TRBJ2-2, with D perhaps matching TRBD1 (5 bases). Deletions cut 7 bases from V and 7 bases from J, with 10 bases between. This CDR3 spans 12 amino acids. This CDR3 reads CASTRVGGELFF. CDR3 DNA sequence: TGTGCCAGCACCAGGGTTGGCGGGGAGCTGTTTTTT.

There are many counts of this clonotype. V usage is TRBV7-9 and J usage is TRBJ1-1, with D unclear. V lost 4 bases to trimming and J lost 1 base, with 10 bases between them. The CDR3 consists of 14 residues. Germline V CDR1 and CDR2: SEHNR, FQNEAQ (reference sequence). CDR3 nucleotides: TGTGCCAGCAGCTCCGGGTTGGGGAACACTGAAGCTTTCTTT. Amino acids: CASSSGLGNTEAFF.

In its sample, this clonotype was seen many times. The chain is built from TRBV29-1 and TRBJ1-2; 7 nucleotides match TRBD1. Germline V gives CDR1 SQVTM, CDR2 ANQGSEA. The CDR3 is 12 residues long. Trimming at V came to 2 bases and at J to 8 bases, leaving 5 bases not matched to a gene. CDR3 loop: CSVEPQGVGYTF. CDR3 in DNA: TGCAGCGTTGAACCCCAGGGGGTAGGCTACACCTTC.

This clonotype was counted ten times or more. The chain combines TRBV7-8 with TRBJ2-1, with D possibly matching TRBD1 (5 bases). The CDR3 has 12 amino acids. Germline V CDR1 and CDR2: SGHVS, FQNEAQ. Trimming stripped 3 bases from V and 12 bases from J, with 12 bases between. In DNA, the CDR3 is TGTGCCAGCAGCTTTGGGGCTATAGGGCAGTTCTTC. Translation: CASSFGAIGQFF.

This clonotype has a count of ten or more. This sequence joins TRBV7-9 and TRBJ1-1; the D is unclear. From germline, CDR1 is SEHNR and CDR2 FQNEAQ (reference sequence). The CDR3 loop spans 13 amino acids. Trimming took 6 bases from V and 0 from J, leaving 8 bases between them. This chain's CDR3 is CASSIQLNTEAFF. The CDR3 DNA reads as TGTGCCAGCAGTATCCAGTTGAACACTGAAGCTTTCTTT.

A remark on this clonotype: This sequence may be a read error, since a much larger clone differs from it by one base. The rearrangement links TRBV5-1 to TRBJ2-7; 7 bases match TRBD1. Germline CDR1 SGHRS, CDR2 YFSETQ. The CDR3 runs to 14 residues. CDR3 sequence reads: CACSLGTESYEQYF. The CDR3 DNA follows: TGCGCCTGCAGCTTGGGGACAGAATCCTACGAGCAGTACTTC.

This clonotype was counted between two and nine times. The chain combines TRBV12-3 or TRBV12-4 with TRBJ2-6; D ambiguous. V shed 5 bases and J shed 0 bases, with 14 bases lying between them. The CDR3 consists of 17 residues. Written as DNA, the CDR3 is TGTGCCAGCAGTCCCAAGGGTTTCGGCTCTGGGGCCAACGTCCTGACTTTC. Translating it yields CASSPKGFGSGANVLTF.

This clonotype was observed many times. V usage is TRBV9 and J usage is TRBJ2-2, with 8 bases identical to TRBD1. With V trimmed by 3 bases and J by 4 bases, 5 bases remained unmatched. The CDR3 contains 15 residues. Germline assignment: CDR1 SGDLS and CDR2 YYNGEE. CDR3 region: CASSGTGSLTGELFF. As DNA, the CDR3 is TGTGCCAGCAGCGGGACAGGGAGCCTCACCGGGGAGCTGTTTTTT. The entire variable domain, with the rest obtained from reference TRBV9 and TRBJ2-2, is as follows: DSGVTQTPKHLITATGQRVTLRCSPRSGDLSVYWYQQSLDQGLQFLIQYYNGEERAKGNILERFSAQQFPDLHSELNLSSLELGDSALYFCASSGTGSLTGELFFGEGSRLTVL.

This clonotype has ten or more counts. This chain links TRBV28 with TRBJ2-5; TRBD1 aligns across 9 bases. V lost 4 bases and J lost 5; bases outside the gene matches: 5. The CDR3 covers 14 residues. Germline V gene data show CDR1 as MDHEN and CDR2 as SYDVKM. In DNA, the CDR3 is TGTGCCAGCAGTTCACAGGGGGCGCGGGAGACCCAGTACTTC. Protein product: CASSSQGARETQYF.

There are a few counts of this clonotype. The genes are TRBV7-2 and TRBJ1-6; D remains ambiguous. The ends were cut back, 3 bases at V and 3 bases at J, with 9 bases in the middle. CDR1 and CDR2 from the germline V gene are SGHTA and FQGNSA. This CDR3 has 15 amino acids. For the CDR3, the DNA is TGTGCCAGCAGCTTGCTTGAAGACTATAATTCACCCCTCCACTTT. Translating it yields CASSLLEDYNSPLHF.

This clonotype has a count of ten or more. The chain carries TRBV7-3 and TRBJ2-3; possible D gene TRBD1, 5 bases. Trimming removed 2 bases from V and 5 bases from J, with 11 bases in between. Per germline, CDR1 SGHTA and CDR2 FQGTGA. The CDR3 has 14 amino acids. The CDR3 bases are TGTGCCAGCAGCTTATCCCCAGGGCGAGATACGCAGTATTTT. Protein sequence: CASSLSPGRDTQYF.